The 15 T cell receptor beta chains in this list originate from one sample, sequenced in a study of technical replicates of blood from a few donors. Produced via immunoSEQ multiplex PCR; TCRdb's table is partial and in-frame only. Counted here are about 83,000 clones, 92% occurring once; the ten biggest clones make up around 0.27%. Sequenced: T cells isolated from PBMCs. The receptors were gathered from a human donor in good health.

The chain couples TRBV19 to TRBJ1-2; D might be TRBD1 (5 bases). The V and J ends lost 3 bases and 4 bases respectively, with 9 bases between them. Germline V CDR1 and CDR2: LNHDA, SQIVND (reference sequence). There are 13 residues in the CDR3. Here the CDR3 DNA reads TGTGCCAGTAGTATGGGGGGAGTCTATGGCTACACCTTC. Translating it yields CASSMGGVYGYTF.

The chain links TRBV7-3 to TRBJ2-2, with 7 bases lining up with TRBD1. V was clipped by 4 bases and J by 0 bases; unmatched bases: 5. The CDR3 is made up of 16 amino acids. Per the germline V gene, CDR1 is SGHTA and CDR2 is FQGTGA. The chain's CDR3 is CASSSTGTANTGELFF. CDR3 nucleotide sequence: TGTGCCAGCAGCTCGACAGGGACCGCGAACACCGGGGAGCTGTTTTTT.

The chain combines TRBV28 with TRBJ2-7, with a tentative D call TRBD2 (6 bases). Trimming took 3 bases from V and 4 from J, leaving 13 bases between them. The CDR3 consists of 14 residues. Per the germline V gene, CDR1 is MDHEN and CDR2 is SYDVKM. DNA of the CDR3: TGTGCCAGCAGTTTCGGGGGTTTAAGGTACGAGCAGTACTTC. This translates into CASSFGGLRYEQYF.

V is TRBV6-4 and J is TRBJ2-2; D call uncertain. The CDR3 loop spans 15 amino acids. The V end lost 3 bases, the J end lost 0 bases, and 8 bases lay between the germline ends. The germline V gene has CDR1 MRHNA and CDR2 SNTAGT. The DNA of the CDR3 is TGTGCCAGCAGTGAAGGAGCCACGAACACCGGGGAGCTGTTTTTT. Amino acids: CASSEGATNTGELFF.

The chain recombines TRBV6-6 with TRBJ2-5, with 9 bases that match TRBD2. The CDR3 sequence is 14 residues long. The germline V gene has CDR1 MNHNY and CDR2 SVGAGI (reference sequence). Losses at the gene ends were 8 bases for V and 2 bases for J; bases not matched to a gene: 6. The CDR3 loop reads CASGSGLAQETQYF. The CDR3 nucleotides read TGTGCCAGCGGGTCGGGACTAGCACAAGAGACCCAGTACTTC.

The chain employs TRBV27 and TRBJ2-7; D may be TRBD1 (6 bases). CDR3 length: 13 residues. CDR1 is MNHEY, CDR2 SMNVEV, per germline (reference sequence). Trimming shortened V by 4 bases and J by 10 bases, and 17 bases separated the two germline ends. The CDR3: CASSSWLDRRQYF. Written as DNA, the CDR3 is TGTGCCAGCAGTTCCTGGCTTGACAGGCGCCAGTACTTC.

This sequence joins TRBV5-1 and TRBJ2-3; TRBD2 matches 14 bases. Germline assignment: CDR1 SGHRS and CDR2 YFSETQ. V dropped 4 bases and J dropped 2; count of bases not matched to a gene: 6. This CDR3 has 17 amino acids. The DNA for the CDR3 is TGCGCCAGCAGCCGACTAGCGGGAGGGGGGAACACAGATACGCAGTATTTT. It yields the protein CASSRLAGGGNTDTQYF.

The chain is built from TRBV6-4 and TRBJ1-2; D possibly corresponds to TRBD1 (5 bases). The CDR3 is made up of 12 amino acids. From germline, CDR1 is MRHNA and CDR2 SNTAGT. Trimming removed 7 bases at V and 5 bases at J, with 11 bases between. CDR3 sequence: CASIGQLYGYTF. CDR3 DNA: TGTGCCAGCATAGGACAATTATATGGCTACACCTTC.

The chain carries TRBV27 and TRBJ2-7; 7 bases map to TRBD1. In germline, CDR1 is MNHEY, CDR2 SMNVEV (reference sequence). CDR3 length: 14 residues. Losses at the gene ends were 3 bases for V and 0 bases for J; bases not matched to a gene: 2. The CDR3 spells CASSFGDSSYEQYF. CDR3 DNA: TGTGCCAGCAGTTTTGGGGACAGCTCCTACGAGCAGTACTTC.

The chain employs TRBV6-5 and TRBJ1-1; D gene uncertain. The CDR3 spans 14 residues. Trimming stripped 6 bases from V and 4 bases from J, with 15 bases between. Germline lookup yields CDR1 MNHEY and CDR2 SVGAGI. The DNA for the CDR3 is TGTGCCAGCAGCCCAATCGGTACAGTCACTGAAGCTTTCTTT. Its protein product is CASSPIGTVTEAFF.

The chain recombines TRBV30 with TRBJ2-5; 12 bases match TRBD1. V shed 7 bases and J 5 bases; nucleotides not matched to a gene: 11. CDR1 and CDR2 from the germline V gene are GTSNPN and SVGIG (reference sequence). This CDR3 has 15 residues. The CDR3: CASSGTGGAGETQYF. The CDR3 DNA sequence: TGTGCCTCCTCGGGGACAGGGGGCGCAGGGGAGACCCAGTACTTC.

The chain carries TRBV4-1 and TRBJ2-7, with 9 bases identical to TRBD1. V was clipped by 0 bases and J by 7 bases; unmatched bases: 10. The CDR3 consists of 16 residues. Germline loops: CDR1 MGHRA, CDR2 YSYEKL. Written as DNA, the CDR3 is TGCGCCAGCAGCCAAGAGCTCGCGGACAGGGGCGGGGAGCAGTACTTC. Protein product: CASSQELADRGGEQYF.

J is TRBJ1-5 and V is TRBV5-1, with D perhaps TRBD1 (6 bases). CDR3 length: 15 amino acids. Trimming took off 2 bases at V and 0 bases at J, with 9 bases between the two ends. Per germline, CDR1 SGHRS and CDR2 YFSETQ. The chain's CDR3 is CASSLMTGSNQPQHF. The DNA of the CDR3 is TGCGCCAGCAGCTTAATGACAGGTAGCAATCAGCCCCAGCATTTT.

This rearrangement joins TRBV11-3 to TRBJ2-1, with D possibly TRBD2 on 6 matching bases. Deletions cut 5 bases from V and 1 base from J, with 18 bases between. CDR1 is SGHNT, CDR2 YENEEA, per germline. This CDR3 is built from 17 residues. CDR3: CASSPGEGAISYNEQFF. CDR3 bases: TGTGCCAGCAGCCCGGGGGAAGGGGCGATATCCTACAATGAGCAGTTCTTC. The entire variable domain, with the rest obtained from reference TRBV11-3 and TRBJ2-1, is as follows: EAGVVQSPRYKIIEKKQPVAFWCNPISGHNTLYWYLQNLGQGPELLIRYENEEAVDDSQLPKDRFSAERLKGVDSTLKIQPAELGDSAVYLCASSPGEGAISYNEQFFGPGTRLTVL.

J is TRBJ2-7 and V is TRBV4-1, with 7 bases that match TRBD1. Trimming at V came to 4 bases and at J to 3 bases, leaving 6 bases not matched to a gene. The CDR3 consists of 14 residues. The V gene's germline CDR1 is MGHRA and CDR2 YSYEKL. CDR3 residues: CASSPTGASYEQYF. The DNA of the CDR3 is TGCGCCAGCAGCCCTACAGGGGCGAGCTACGAGCAGTACTTC.